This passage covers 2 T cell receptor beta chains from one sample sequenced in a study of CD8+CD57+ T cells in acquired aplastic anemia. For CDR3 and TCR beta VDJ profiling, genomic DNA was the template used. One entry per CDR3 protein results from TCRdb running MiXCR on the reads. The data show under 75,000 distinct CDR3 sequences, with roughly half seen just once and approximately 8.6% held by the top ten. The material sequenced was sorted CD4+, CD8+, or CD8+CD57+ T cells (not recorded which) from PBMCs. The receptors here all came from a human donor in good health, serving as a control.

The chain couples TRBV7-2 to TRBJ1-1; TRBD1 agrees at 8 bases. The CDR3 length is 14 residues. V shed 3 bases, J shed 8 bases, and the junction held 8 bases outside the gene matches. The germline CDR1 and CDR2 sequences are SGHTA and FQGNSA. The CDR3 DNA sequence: TGTGCCAGCAGCTTCGGCAGGGGGCCTGAAGAAGCTTTCTTT. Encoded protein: CASSFGRGPEEAFF.

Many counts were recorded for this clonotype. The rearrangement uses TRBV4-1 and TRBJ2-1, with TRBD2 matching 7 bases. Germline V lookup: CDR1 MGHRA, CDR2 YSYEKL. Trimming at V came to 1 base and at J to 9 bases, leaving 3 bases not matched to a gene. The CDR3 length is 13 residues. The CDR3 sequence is CASSQGGGAEQFF. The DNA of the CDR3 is TGCGCCAGCAGCCAAGGGGGGGGAGCTGAGCAGTTCTTC.